A selection of T cell receptor beta chains follows, all from one sample in a study of T cell responses to AZD1222 COVID-19 vaccine. Produced via immunoSEQ multiplex PCR; TCRdb's table is partial and in-frame only. The table includes about 150,000 clones, 94% detected once. The sample here was peripheral blood, taken on day 0 of AZD1222 vaccination. The receptors derive from an adult in good health. Both conserved end residues are part of each CDR3. The D gene is left open where the match is weak. Expanded clones are given a class, and other clones once, few, many or no size at all.

abundance	d_gene	v_gene	j_gene	CDR3aa	CDR3nt
once	TRBD2	TRBV7-2	TRBJ2-3	CASSFTSGMDTQYF	TGTGCCAGCAGCTTTACTAGCGGGATGGATACGCAGTATTTT
once	-	TRBV7-6	TRBJ1-1	CASSPGGLNTEAFF	TGTGCCAGCAGCCCCGGGGGGTTGAACACTGAAGCTTTCTTT
-	-	TRBV7-5	TRBJ1-2	CVRSFITGAPTNYGYTF	TGTGTCAGAAGCTTTATAACAGGGGCCCCAACTAACTATGGCTACACCTTC
once	-	TRBV6-5	TRBJ2-1	CASSYNRQGGEQFF	TGTGCCAGCAGTTATAATCGACAGGGAGGTGAGCAGTTCTTC
-	-	TRBV2	TRBJ2-3	CASGFSSTYTDTQYF	TGTGCCAGCGGGTTCTCGTCTACTTACACAGATACGCAGTATTTT
-	TRBD1	TRBV15	TRBJ1-2	CATSSPGQAARGYTF	TGTGCCACCAGCAGCCCGGGACAGGCCGCCCGTGGCTACACCTTC
-	-	TRBV9	TRBJ2-2	CASSPFRVNTGELFF	TGTGCCAGCAGCCCCTTCCGGGTAAACACCGGGGAGCTGTTTTTT
-	-	TRBV5-1	TRBJ1-2	CASSLGGTMNYGYTF	TGCGCCAGCAGCTTGGGTGGAACCATGAACTATGGCTACACCTTC
-	-	TRBV28	TRBJ1-6	CASSLPLDSLHF	TGTGCCAGCAGTTTACCTCTCGACTCCCTCCACTTT
once	-	TRBV6-1	TRBJ2-1	CASSEGRIDNEQFF	TGTGCCAGCAGTGAGGGGAGGATAGACAATGAGCAGTTCTTC
-	-	TRBV7-6	TRBJ1-5	CASSLGSDQPQHF	TGTGCCAGCAGCCTCGGGAGTGATCAGCCCCAGCATTTT
-	-	TRBV5-1	TRBJ1-4	CASSLEGINEKLFF	TGCGCCAGCAGCTTGGAGGGGATTAATGAAAAACTGTTTTTT
few	-	TRBV5-1	TRBJ2-2	CASSLPRKTAGELFF	TGCGCCAGCAGCTTGCCCAGGAAGACCGCCGGGGAGCTGTTTTTT
-	TRBD2	TRBV28	TRBJ2-3	CASTGPLRLAGSTDTQYF	TGTGCCAGCACGGGACCCCTCCGACTAGCGGGGAGCACAGATACGCAGTATTTT
-	-	TRBV5-8	TRBJ2-3	CASSPLAGSTDTQYF	TGTGCCAGCAGCCCCTTAGCAGGGAGCACAGATACGCAGTATTTT
once	-	TRBV19	TRBJ1-1	CASRDFPLATEAFF	TGTGCCTCTCGGGACTTCCCGCTGGCCACTGAAGCTTTCTTT
-	-	TRBV27	TRBJ2-1	CASSCSGCNEQFF	TGTGCCAGCAGTTGTTCAGGGTGTAATGAGCAGTTCTTC
-	-	TRBV29-1	TRBJ2-5	CSVVGGARETQYF	TGCAGCGTTGTGGGGGGGGCCCGAGAGACCCAGTACTTC
-	-	TRBV6-2/TRBV6-3	TRBJ1-2	CASSYGANYGYTF	TGTGCCAGCAGTTACGGGGCGAACTATGGCTACACCTTC
-	-	TRBV5-1	TRBJ1-3	CASSGGSSGNTIYF	TGCGCCAGCAGCGGGGGGAGCTCTGGAAACACCATATATTTT
-	TRBD1	TRBV23-1	TRBJ1-2	CASTPGQGEKAFLIYTF	TGCGCCAGCACCCCGGGACAGGGAGAGAAGGCCTTCCTAATCTACACCTTC
-	TRBD1	TRBV25-1	TRBJ1-1	CASKGTAERAEAFF	TGTGCCAGCAAAGGGACAGCCGAACGCGCTGAAGCTTTCTTT
-	-	TRBV14	TRBJ2-5	CASSQAAGAVGETQYF	TGTGCCAGCAGCCAAGCCGCAGGAGCAGTGGGTGAGACCCAGTACTTC
-	-	TRBV2	TRBJ1-3	CASSPKGNTIYF	TGTGCCAGCAGTCCCAAAGGAAACACCATATATTTT
-	-	TRBV7-9	TRBJ2-1	CASSLGPLYNEQFF	TGTGCCAGCAGCTTAGGGCCGTTATACAATGAGCAGTTCTTC
-	-	TRBV18	TRBJ1-2	CASSLNNYGYTF	TGTGCCAGCTCATTAAACAACTATGGCTACACCTTC
-	-	TRBV12-3/TRBV12-4	TRBJ2-3	CASSPGGTDTQYF	TGTGCCAGCAGTCCAGGGGGCACAGATACGCAGTATTTT
-	-	TRBV6-4	TRBJ2-3	CASSVGEYTDTQYF	TGTGCCAGCAGTGTTGGGGAGTACACAGATACGCAGTATTTT
-	TRBD2	TRBV29-1	TRBJ2-1	CSVDGLAGGYNEQFF	TGCAGCGTTGATGGGTTAGCGGGAGGCTACAATGAGCAGTTCTTC
-	TRBD2	TRBV28	TRBJ2-5	CASSLWSGAARETQYF	TGTGCCAGCAGTTTATGGAGCGGGGCGGCACGAGAGACCCAGTACTTC
-	-	TRBV19	TRBJ1-2	CASTARVGFYGYTF	TGTGCCAGTACGGCCAGGGTGGGATTCTATGGCTACACCTTC
-	TRBD1	TRBV6-5	TRBJ2-5	CASSLQGAETQYF	TGTGCCAGCAGTTTACAGGGGGCAGAGACCCAGTACTTC
-	-	TRBV5-5	TRBJ1-1	CASSFRFPGQSTEAFF	TGTGCCAGCAGCTTTCGATTCCCGGGACAAAGCACTGAAGCTTTCTTT
-	-	TRBV5-8	TRBJ2-1	CASSLEAGPYNEQFF	TGTGCCAGCAGCTTGGAAGCAGGCCCCTACAATGAGCAGTTCTTC
-	-	TRBV29-1	TRBJ1-2	CSGTETDYGYTF	TGCAGCGGGACGGAGACTGACTATGGCTACACCTTC
-	-	TRBV4-1	TRBJ1-2	CASSQEDRTNYGYTF	TGCGCCAGCAGCCAAGAAGACAGGACTAACTATGGCTACACCTTC
once	-	TRBV10-2	TRBJ1-5	CASRLVQGQPQHF	TGCGCCAGCCGCCTTGTACAAGGTCAGCCCCAGCATTTT
-	-	TRBV5-4	TRBJ2-1	CASSYDPHNEQFF	TGTGCCAGCAGCTATGACCCCCACAATGAGCAGTTCTTC
-	-	TRBV7-7	TRBJ2-2	CASSHSGSSGELFF	TGTGCCAGCAGCCACTCCGGGAGCTCCGGGGAGCTGTTTTTT
-	-	TRBV10-3	TRBJ2-1	CAITPQGNEQFF	TGTGCCATCACTCCTCAGGGAAATGAGCAGTTCTTC
-	-	TRBV15	TRBJ1-1	CATSPTHTEAFF	TGTGCCACCAGTCCTACACACACTGAAGCTTTCTTT
-	-	TRBV13	TRBJ1-5	CASSLGRGNQPQHF	TGTGCCAGCAGCTTAGGCAGGGGAAATCAGCCCCAGCATTTT
-	-	TRBV19	TRBJ1-2	CASRRNFEGAIYGYTF	TGTGCCAGTAGACGAAACTTTGAAGGTGCCATCTATGGCTACACCTTC
-	TRBD1	TRBV9	TRBJ2-2	CAARYRGRTGELFF	TGTGCCGCTAGGTACAGGGGTCGAACCGGGGAGCTGTTTTTT
-	TRBD1	TRBV5-1	TRBJ2-5	CASSLDPRDRGLQETQYF	TGCGCCAGCAGCTTGGATCCCAGGGACAGGGGACTCCAAGAGACCCAGTACTTC
-	-	TRBV19	TRBJ1-1	CASSIEGRHLNTEAFF	TGTGCCAGTAGTATAGAGGGTCGACACTTGAACACTGAAGCTTTCTTT
-	-	TRBV29-1	TRBJ1-1	CSVADTEAFF	TGCAGCGTTGCAGACACTGAAGCTTTCTTT
-	-	TRBV25-1	TRBJ1-1	CASSATQTPGRNTEAFF	TGTGCCAGCAGTGCTACTCAAACACCCGGGAGAAACACTGAAGCTTTCTTT
-	-	TRBV13	TRBJ2-3	CASSLGLRDTQYF	TGTGCCAGCAGCTTAGGTCTCAGGGATACGCAGTATTTT
-	-	TRBV11-3	TRBJ1-1	CASSRRSYTEAFF	TGTGCCAGCAGCCGCCGGTCTTACACTGAAGCTTTCTTT
-	-	TRBV6-2/TRBV6-3	TRBJ1-5	CASSSGGRGGLGSNQPQHF	TGTGCCAGCAGTTCGGGAGGCAGGGGCGGTTTAGGTAGCAATCAGCCCCAGCATTTT
once	-	TRBV4-2	TRBJ1-4	CASSARGADEKLFF	TGTGCCAGCAGCGCCAGGGGCGCCGATGAAAAACTGTTTTTT
-	TRBD2	TRBV9	TRBJ2-1	CASSVVLAGVNEQFF	TGTGCCAGCAGCGTCGTACTAGCGGGAGTTAATGAGCAGTTCTTC
-	-	TRBV1	TRBJ2-2	CTSTVSGTSGNTGELFF	TGCACCAGCACCGTCTCCGGGACTAGCGGTAACACCGGGGAGCTGTTTTTT
-	-	TRBV6-5	TRBJ1-3	CASNTNRASGNTIYF	TGTGCCAGCAATACCAACAGGGCCTCTGGAAACACCATATATTTT